A single sample is the source of the 21 T cell receptor beta chains below, sequenced in a study of T cells after yellow fever vaccination. TCRdb re-analysed the 5' RACE reads in MiXCR, keeping a single row per CDR3 protein. The table lists roughly 120,000 distinct CDR3 sequences, roughly 6.7% of them singletons. The specimen was CD4+ T cells sorted from PBMCs, collected around 10 days after the first yellow fever vaccination. These receptors came from a young man who received the YFV17D yellow fever vaccine.

This clonotype was recorded many times. The chain couples TRBV15 to TRBJ2-2, with unresolved D. Germline CDR1 reads LNHNV; CDR2 reads YYDKDF (reference sequence). The CDR3 sequence is 14 residues long. V lost 4 bases, J lost 5 bases, and 11 bases lay in between. CDR3 protein: CATSNRVGTGELFF. The CDR3 bases are TGTGCCACCAGCAATAGGGTGGGGACCGGGGAGCTGTTTTTT. Combining the CDR3 with reference TRBV15 and TRBJ2-2 gives the whole variable domain DAMVIQNPRYQVTQFGKPVTLSCSQTLNHNVMYWYQQKSSQAPKLLFHYYDKDFNNEADTPDNFQSRRPNTSFCFLDIRSPGLGDTAMYLCATSNRVGTGELFFGEGSRLTVL.

Only a few counts were recorded for this clonotype. The chain has TRBV6-9 and TRBJ2-1; TRBD2 matches at 9 bases. CDR3 length: 15 residues. The J segment lost 5 bases and the V segment lost 1 base, leaving 3 bases of the junction unmatched. Germline CDR1 reads MNHGY; CDR2 reads SVAAGI. The CDR3 coding sequence is TGTGCCAGCAGTTATTGGCGGGGGGGAAACAATGAGCAGTTCTTC. Its translation: CASSYWRGGNNEQFF.

There are many counts of this clonotype. The chain has TRBV12-3 or TRBV12-4 and TRBJ2-5, with TRBD2 matching over 10 bases. J was trimmed by 4 bases and V by 2 bases; bases with no gene match: 1. CDR3 size: 14 residues. The CDR3 bases are TGTGCCAGCAGTTTACTAGCGGGGGCAGAGACCCAGTACTTC. Protein sequence: CASSLLAGAETQYF.

V is TRBV6-2 or TRBV6-3 and J is TRBJ1-1; 10 bases fit TRBD1. The CDR3 runs to 13 residues. Losses at the gene ends were 6 bases for V and 11 bases for J; bases not matched to a gene: 9. Germline-derived CDR1 and CDR2 are MNHEY and SVGEGT. CDR3 DNA: TGTGCCAGCAGCAACGACAGGGGGCGCCGGGCTTTCTTT. Protein sequence: CASSNDRGRRAFF.

This clonotype was detected ten times or more. The chain joins TRBV24-1 to TRBJ2-3; D is unresolved. V lost 12 bases, J lost 1 base, and 13 bases lay in between. Per germline, CDR1 KGHDR and CDR2 SFDVKD. The CDR3 is 13 amino acids. The CDR3: CASQLTGTDTQYF. Here the CDR3 DNA reads TGTGCCTCACAGCTAACCGGCACAGATACGCAGTATTTT.

This clonotype occurred a few times. The chain joins TRBV19 to TRBJ1-5; D unclear. Per germline, CDR1 LNHDA and CDR2 SQIVND (reference sequence). Trimming removed 3 bases from V and 7 bases from J, with 19 bases in between. This CDR3 contains 16 residues. The CDR3 DNA reads as TGTGCCAGTAGTATTTTGGAGGGCAGGTCTTCCCAGCCCCAGCATTTT. Translating it yields CASSILEGRSSQPQHF.

This clonotype has ten or more counts. The V call is TRBV5-1, the J call TRBJ2-5; D gene uncertain. This CDR3 region has 13 residues. V lost 3 bases and J 2 bases, leaving 8 bases between the germline ends. CDR1 SGHRS and CDR2 YFSETQ come from the germline V gene. The chain's CDR3 is CASSSLPQETQYF. For the CDR3, the DNA is TGCGCCAGCAGCTCGTTGCCTCAAGAGACCCAGTACTTC. The whole variable domain, filled in from reference TRBV5-1 and TRBJ2-5, reads KAGVTQTPRYLIKTRGQQVTLSCSPISGHRSVSWYQQTPGQGLQFLFEYFSETQRNKGNFPGRFSGRQFSNSRSEMNVSTLELGDSALYLCASSSLPQETQYFGPGTRLLVL.

This clonotype was found many times. The V gene is TRBV6-5, the J gene TRBJ1-5; D is possibly TRBD1 (5 bases). V was shortened by 4 bases and J by 5 bases, with 18 bases between the two germline ends. The CDR3 length is 16 residues. In germline, CDR1 is MNHEY, CDR2 SVGAGI. The CDR3 region is CASSSQPTGRYQPQHF. The DNA for the CDR3 is TGTGCCAGCAGTTCCCAACCCACAGGACGGTATCAGCCCCAGCATTTT.

The rearrangement links TRBV7-3 to TRBJ2-1; a possible D gene is TRBD1 (6 bases). Germline V lookup: CDR1 SGHTA, CDR2 FQGTGA. The germline V and J ends were trimmed by 2 bases and 5 bases, with 13 bases remaining between them. The CDR3 is 15 amino acids. CDR3 amino acids: CASSLGQGGDNEQFF. The CDR3 region has the DNA TGTGCCAGCAGCTTAGGCCAAGGGGGTGACAATGAGCAGTTCTTC.

This clonotype came up a few times. V usage is TRBV19 and J usage is TRBJ2-2; tentative D call: TRBD2 (7 bases). This CDR3 region has 16 residues. V lost 7 bases, J lost 4 bases, and 19 bases lay in between. Germline-derived CDR1 and CDR2 are LNHDA and SQIVND (reference sequence). CDR3 sequence: CASTNPAGAVTGELFF. CDR3 coding DNA: TGTGCCAGTACCAACCCCGCGGGGGCCGTCACCGGGGAGCTGTTTTTT. The full variable domain, completed using reference TRBV19 and TRBJ2-2, is DGGITQSPKYLFRKEGQNVTLSCEQNLNHDAMYWYRQDPGQGLRLIYYSQIVNDFQKGDIAEGYSVSREKKESFPLTVTSAQKNPTAFYLCASTNPAGAVTGELFFGEGSRLTVL.

This clonotype was detected many times. The gene calls are TRBV5-4 and TRBJ2-3, with TRBD1 as a possible D gene (7 bases). CDR3 length: 13 residues. Germline CDR1 SGHNT, CDR2 YYREEE (reference sequence). Trimming pared 4 bases from V and 10 bases from J, leaving 16 bases between. The DNA of the CDR3 is TGTGCCAGCAGCCAGGGGGGCAGGGAGGCGCAGTATTTT. Its translation is CASSQGGREAQYF.

Comments on this clonotype: Given a much more abundant clone one base away, this may be a read error. This chain connects TRBV5-1 to TRBJ2-5; unclear D gene. Germline CDR1 and CDR2: SGHRS and YFSETQ. This CDR3 has 14 amino acids. The CDR3 DNA reads TGCGCCGGCAGCTTGGCCGATGGGTTCGAGACCCAGTACTTC. Translation: CAGSLADGFETQYF.

In regard to this clonotype: Being one base from a much bigger clone, this may be a read error. The genes are TRBV12-3 or TRBV12-4 and TRBJ1-2; no clear D. With 3 bases removed from V and 3 bases from J, the gap between germline ends came to 2 bases. The CDR3 sequence is 11 residues long. The DNA of the CDR3 is TGTGCCAGCAGTTTCGACTATGGCTACACCTTC. Amino acid sequence: CASSFDYGYTF.

At least ten counts were recorded for this clonotype. The J gene is TRBJ2-2, the V gene TRBV7-3, with 8 bases that match TRBD2. The CDR3 contains 14 residues. Germline assignment: CDR1 SGHTA and CDR2 FQGTGA. V shed 5 bases, J shed 7 bases, and the junction held 6 bases outside the gene matches. Here the CDR3 DNA reads TGTGCCAGCAGCCAAATGGGACTAGGCGGGGAGCTGTTTTTT. Translated, it gives CASSQMGLGGELFF.

This clonotype was seen at least ten times. V usage is TRBV20-1 and J usage is TRBJ2-3, with TRBD2 identical over 8 bases. V lost 0 bases, J lost 4 bases, and 3 bases stayed unmatched. Germline V gene data show CDR1 as DFQATT and CDR2 as SNEGSKA (reference sequence). The CDR3 has 14 residues. DNA of the CDR3: TGCAGTGCTAGAGATTCCGGGGGGGCAGATACGCAGTATTTT. It is translated as CSARDSGGADTQYF.

There are many counts of this clonotype. V is TRBV7-9 and J is TRBJ2-1; D possibly corresponds to TRBD1 (6 bases). Trimming shortened V by 1 base and J by 14 bases, and 9 bases separated the two germline ends. Germline CDR1 SEHNR, CDR2 FQNEAQ (reference sequence). This CDR3 comprises 11 residues. The CDR3 DNA reads as TGTGCCAGCAGCTTAGGGCAGGGGAAGTTCTTC. This translates into CASSLGQGKFF. The whole variable domain, remainder taken from reference TRBV7-9 and TRBJ2-1, is DTGVSQNPRHKITKRGQNVTFRCDPISEHNRLYWYRQTLGQGPEFLTYFQNEAQLEKSRLLSDRFSAERPKGSFSTLEIQRTEQGDSAMYLCASSLGQGKFFGPGTRLTVL.

This clonotype was picked up many times. The V and J genes are TRBV11-2 and TRBJ2-5, with 8 bases aligning to TRBD1. Germline V CDR1 and CDR2: SGHAT, FQNNGV. V trimming: 5 bases; J trimming: 1 base; junction bases outside the gene matches: 3. This CDR3 has 14 amino acids. The CDR3 spells CASSPGQAQETQYF. The CDR3 nucleotides are TGTGCCAGCAGCCCGGGACAGGCCCAAGAGACCCAGTACTTC.

This clonotype was seen repeatedly, ten times or more. V gene TRBV2 combines with J gene TRBJ2-2, with 8 bases fitting TRBD1. V dropped 10 bases and J dropped 4; count of bases not matched to a gene: 8. This CDR3 has 14 residues. Per germline, CDR1 SNHLY and CDR2 FYNNEI. The CDR3 spells CATTRDRRTGELFF. In DNA form, the CDR3 reads TGTGCCACCACCCGGGACAGGCGCACCGGGGAGCTGTTTTTT.

The sample holds a few counts of this clonotype. The chain has TRBV20-1 and TRBJ2-2, with D maybe TRBD2 (6 bases). Germline loops: CDR1 DFQATT, CDR2 SNEGSKA (reference sequence). V was cut by 0 bases and J by 4 bases, with 12 bases left in between. This CDR3 is built from 15 residues. The CDR3 DNA follows: TGCAGTGCTAGAGATCCCCGGGGGAGCACCGGGGAGCTGTTTTTT. It is translated as CSARDPRGSTGELFF.

This clonotype was picked up many times. The chain is built from TRBV3-1 and TRBJ2-3; D remains unclear. V was clipped by 5 bases and J by 5 bases, with 20 bases between them. CDR1 is LGHDT, CDR2 YNNKEL, per germline (reference sequence). The CDR3 length is 16 residues. CDR3 loop: CASSFGPPPTGDTQYF. The CDR3 DNA reads TGTGCCAGCAGCTTCGGACCCCCCCCGACTGGAGATACGCAGTATTTT.

This clonotype came up many times. The chain couples TRBV5-1 to TRBJ2-2; possible D gene TRBD2, 6 bases. Trimming removed 4 bases at V and 2 bases at J, with 15 bases between. There are 16 residues in the CDR3. Germline CDR1 reads SGHRS; CDR2 reads YFSETQ. The CDR3 coding sequence is TGCGCCAGCAGCATCGGGAATAGCGGAAACACCGGGGAGCTGTTTTTT. Amino acid sequence: CASSIGNSGNTGELFF.